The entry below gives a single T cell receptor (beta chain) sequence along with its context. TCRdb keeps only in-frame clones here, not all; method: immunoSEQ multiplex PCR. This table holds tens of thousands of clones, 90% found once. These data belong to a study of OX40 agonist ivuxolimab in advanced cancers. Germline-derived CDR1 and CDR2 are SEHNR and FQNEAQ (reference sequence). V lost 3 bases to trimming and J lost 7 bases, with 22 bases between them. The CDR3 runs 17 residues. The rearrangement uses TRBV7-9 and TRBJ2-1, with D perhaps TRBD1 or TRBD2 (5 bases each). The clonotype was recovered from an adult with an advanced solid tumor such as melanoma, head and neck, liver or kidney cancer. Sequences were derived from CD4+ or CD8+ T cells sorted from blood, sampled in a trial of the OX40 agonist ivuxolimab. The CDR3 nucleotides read TGTGCCAGCAGCTTTCGGGCCGGGACCCCTGCATCGAATGAGCAGTTCTTC. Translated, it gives CASSFRAGTPASNEQFF.